Detailed here is one TCR beta chain. There were TCR beta CDR3 regions amplified from RNA transcripts. First-round RT-PCR targeting the TCR CDR3 was performed with the HTBI primer set. Each CDR3 protein gets one entry after TCRdb re-called the multiplex PCR reads with MiXCR. The data hold 500,000 to 750,000 distinct CDR3 sequences, with more than 13% observed a single time. The entry originates in a study of T cells in Graves' hyperthyroidism and ophthalmopathy. Germline CDR1 is MDHEN and CDR2 is SYDVKM. The CDR3 is made up of 13 amino acids. The V gene end was trimmed by 6 bases and the J gene end by 6 bases; junction bases not matched to a gene: 5.

Sequenced sample: blood. The sequence was collected from a woman aged 18-29 years with Graves' ophthalmopathy. The genes are TRBV28 and TRBJ1-1, with 9 bases matching TRBD1. The CDR3 protein is CASSPRTGAEAFF. CDR3 bases: TGTGCCAGCAGCCCTCGGACAGGGGCTGAAGCTTTCTTT.